This entry features one T cell receptor beta chain sequence. The antigen is undetermined. The sample comes from a study of T cell repertoires in cytomegalovirus infection. Study as a whole: CMV infection plus the matching HLA type was flagged by public TCR beta signatures.

The CDR3 is 16 residues long. V lost 5 bases, J lost 4 bases, and 17 bases lay in between. The germline V gene encodes CDR1 SGHAT and CDR2 FQNNGV. Study-level points and caveats: The ex vivo response showed dominance by HLA-C-restricted CMV-specific TCR beta clonotypes. The cumulative frequency of public TCR beta families distinguished individuals who carried CMV together with the relevant HLA.

TCRdb itself ran the reads through MiXCR, one entry per CDR3 protein. The sample yields about 150,000 distinct CDR3 sequences, 17% seen once. What was sequenced was CD8+ T cells from PBMCs. The genes are TRBV11-2 and TRBJ2-2, with D unresolved. This sequence was found in a human donor in good health (CMV status not recorded). Some clones in this sample may be carry-over from other donors' samples. In DNA, the CDR3 is TGTGCCAGCAGCCGGACCCCCGGGTCGCCCACCGGGGAGCTGTTTTTT. It translates to CASSRTPGSPTGELFF.